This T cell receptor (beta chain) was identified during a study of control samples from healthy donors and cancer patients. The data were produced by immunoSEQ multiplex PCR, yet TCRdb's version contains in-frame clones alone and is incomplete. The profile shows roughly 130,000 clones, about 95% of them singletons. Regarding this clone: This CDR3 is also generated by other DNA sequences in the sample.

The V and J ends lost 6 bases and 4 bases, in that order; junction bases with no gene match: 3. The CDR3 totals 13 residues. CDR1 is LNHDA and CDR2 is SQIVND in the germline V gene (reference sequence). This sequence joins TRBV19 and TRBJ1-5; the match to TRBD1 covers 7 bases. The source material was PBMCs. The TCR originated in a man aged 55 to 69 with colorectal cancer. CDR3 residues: CASSEQGNQPQHF. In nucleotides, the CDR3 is TGTGCCAGTAGCGAACAGGGGAATCAGCCCCAGCATTTT.